One and the same sample provided the 19 T cell receptor beta chains below, sequenced in a study of blood T cell repertoires in COVID-19. Repertoires were generated with immunoSEQ multiplex PCR, while TCRdb's copy carries only in-frame clones and drops some. The sample yields about 53,000 clones, around 72% seen once. What was sequenced was peripheral blood. The receptors were sampled from a human donor with active or convalescent COVID-19. The donor label of this sample is uncertain.

This clone has a single count. The chain carries TRBV19 and TRBJ2-2; 7 bases fit TRBD2. The CDR3 covers 16 residues. CDR1 and CDR2 (germline): LNHDA, SQIVND (reference sequence). The V segment lost 6 bases and the J segment 0 bases; nucleotides outside the gene matches: 7. Here the CDR3 reads CASSRKAGTNTGELFF. For the CDR3, the DNA is TGTGCCAGTAGCCGAAAAGCGGGAACGAACACCGGGGAGCTGTTTTTT.

A single count supports this clone. This chain links TRBV4-2 with TRBJ2-5, with 7 bases that match TRBD2. With V trimmed by 3 bases and J by 5 bases, 6 bases remained unmatched. CDR3 length: 14 residues. Germline lookup yields CDR1 LGHNA and CDR2 YNFKEQ. The CDR3 bases are TGTGCCAGCAGCCAGAACCGGGGGGAGGAGACCCAGTACTTC. It codes for CASSQNRGEETQYF.

The chain carries TRBV11-2 and TRBJ1-4, with a possible D match to TRBD1 (5 bases). Trimming took off 3 bases at V and 0 bases at J, with 8 bases between the two ends. There are 15 residues in the CDR3. Germline assignment: CDR1 SGHAT and CDR2 FQNNGV. The CDR3 loop is CASSFRDPTNEKLFF. DNA of the CDR3: TGTGCCAGCAGCTTCAGGGATCCAACTAATGAAAAACTGTTTTTT.

This clone was seen more than once but under ten times. The genes are TRBV10-1 and TRBJ1-5; D call uncertain. Between the trimmed V and J ends, which lost 7 bases and 0 bases, there was a span of 13 bases. In germline, CDR1 is WNHNN, CDR2 SYGVQD (reference sequence). This CDR3 region has 15 residues. CDR3 region: CASKAGDYSNQPQHF. The CDR3 DNA reads as TGCGCCAGCAAAGCAGGCGACTATAGCAATCAGCCCCAGCATTTT.

This clone was seen only once. The chain is built from TRBV19 and TRBJ2-2; D ambiguous. Germline CDR1 is LNHDA and CDR2 is SQIVND (reference sequence). The CDR3 spans 18 residues. Trimming stripped 0 bases from V and 0 bases from J, with 14 bases between. CDR3 sequence: CASSIDPPQFANTGELFF. CDR3 DNA: TGTGCCAGTAGTATAGATCCCCCCCAGTTCGCGAACACCGGGGAGCTGTTTTTT.

This chain connects TRBV5-8 to TRBJ1-2; D is unresolved. Germline CDR1 and CDR2: SGHTS and YDEGEE. Between the trimmed V and J ends, which lost 4 bases and 2 bases, there was a span of 18 bases. The CDR3 sequence is 16 residues long. CDR3 region: CASSPSLVTANYGYTF. As DNA, the CDR3 is TGTGCCAGCAGCCCCTCCTTGGTTACAGCCAACTATGGCTACACCTTC.

This clone was observed a few times. The chain joins TRBV10-2 to TRBJ1-6; D not resolved. The germline V and J ends were trimmed by 3 bases and 6 bases, with 9 bases remaining between them. CDR1 and CDR2 from the germline V gene are WSHSY and SAAADI. The CDR3 is 14 amino acids. CDR3 protein: CASSDSRLNSPLHF. The CDR3 bases are TGCGCCAGCAGTGACTCCAGGCTTAATTCACCCCTCCACTTT.

The chain links TRBV12-3 or TRBV12-4 to TRBJ1-2; D unresolved. V was trimmed by 3 bases and J by 4 bases, leaving 9 bases between them. This CDR3 has 13 residues. The CDR3 DNA is TGTGCCAGCAGTTTGCGACGGGGCTATGGCTACACCTTC. Its translation is CASSLRRGYGYTF.

This sequence joins TRBV9 and TRBJ1-3; 10 bases align to TRBD1. The germline gives CDR1 SGDLS, CDR2 YYNGEE. After removal of 0 bases from V and 1 base from J, the junction contained 1 base not matched to a gene. The CDR3 is 16 residues long. CDR3 nucleotides: TGTGCCAGCAGCGTAGAGGGACAGGGGTCTGGAAACACCATATATTTT. Protein sequence: CASSVEGQGSGNTIYF.

The V call is TRBV6-1, the J call TRBJ2-7; D call uncertain. There are 13 residues in the CDR3. Per the germline V gene, CDR1 is MNHNS and CDR2 is SASEGT. The V end was cut by 1 base, the J end by 0 bases, with 4 bases between. The CDR3 region has the DNA TGTGCCAGCAGTGAAGGGGCCTCCTACGAGCAGTACTTC. Amino acids: CASSEGASYEQYF.

This sequence joins TRBV7-3 and TRBJ1-1; D is unclear. Between the trimmed V and J ends, which lost 2 bases and 3 bases, there was a span of 10 bases. Per germline, CDR1 SGHTA and CDR2 FQGTGA. The CDR3 runs to 14 residues. The CDR3, as DNA: TGTGCCAGCAGCTTAGAGAGGCGGGACACTGAAGCTTTCTTT. Encoded protein: CASSLERRDTEAFF.

This CDR3 is CASSYDGLNPNIQYF. The CDR3 nucleotides are TGTGCCAGCAGTTATGATGGACTGAACCCTAACATTCAGTACTTC. This rearrangement joins TRBV6-2 or TRBV6-3 to TRBJ2-4, with a tentative D call TRBD2 (5 bases). V lost 3 bases and J 7 bases, leaving 16 bases between the germline ends. This CDR3 spans 15 amino acids. Germline values: CDR1 MNHEY, CDR2 SVGEGT.

This clone was found a few times. The chain joins TRBV28 to TRBJ1-4; no clear D gene. Germline CDR1 MDHEN, CDR2 SYDVKM. V was trimmed by 2 bases and J by 6 bases, leaving 7 bases between them. CDR3 length equals 13 residues. CDR3 DNA: TGTGCCAGCAGTTTAGCCGGGGATGAAAAACTGTTTTTT. Translating gives CASSLAGDEKLFF.

This chain uses TRBV25-1 with TRBJ2-4, with D tentatively TRBD1 (5 bases). Germline V gene lookup returns CDR1 MGHDK and CDR2 SYGVNS. Trimming pared 3 bases from V and 1 base from J, leaving 10 bases between. This CDR3 has 15 amino acids. CDR3: CASSDGHRAKNIQYF. The CDR3 coding sequence is TGTGCCAGCAGTGACGGACACAGGGCCAAAAACATTCAGTACTTC. Combining the CDR3 with reference TRBV25-1 and TRBJ2-4 gives the whole variable domain EADIYQTPRYLVIGTGKKITLECSQTMGHDKMYWYQQDPGMELHLIHYSYGVNSTEKGDLSSESTVSRIRTEHFPLTLESARPSHTSQYLCASSDGHRAKNIQYFGAGTRLSVL.

The chain combines TRBV30 with TRBJ1-2; possibly TRBD1 for D (5 bases). Trimming cost V 5 bases and J 7 bases, with 20 bases left between them. CDR1 and CDR2 (germline): GTSNPN, SVGIG (reference sequence). The CDR3 contains 14 residues. The CDR3 is CAWGARVERFGYTF. CDR3 coding DNA: TGTGCCTGGGGGGCGCGGGTTGAGAGGTTTGGCTACACCTTC. Full variable domain (rest looked up from reference TRBV30 and TRBJ1-2): SQTIHQWPATLVQPVGSPLSLECTVEGTSNPNLYWYRQAAGRGLQLLFYSVGIGQISSEVPQNLSASRPQDRQFILSSKKLLLSDSGFYLCAWGARVERFGYTFGSGTRLTVV.

Written as DNA, the CDR3 is TGTGCCACCAGCGGCCGGGACAGGGGCGTTGAGACCCAGTACTTC. It specifies CATSGRDRGVETQYF. The chain couples TRBV15 to TRBJ2-5; 10 nucleotides match TRBD1. The V gene end was trimmed by 5 bases and the J gene end by 5 bases; junction bases not matched to a gene: 8. Germline CDR1 reads LNHNV; CDR2 reads YYDKDF (reference sequence). This CDR3 comprises 15 residues.

The J gene is TRBJ2-5, the V gene TRBV7-9; possible D gene TRBD1, 6 bases. V lost 3 bases to trimming and J lost 0 bases, with 14 bases between them. CDR1 and CDR2 from the germline V gene are SEHNR and FQNEAQ (reference sequence). The CDR3 totals 16 residues. CDR3 in amino acids: CASSFSVAGDQETQYF. In nucleotides, the CDR3 is TGTGCCAGCAGCTTCTCAGTGGCAGGGGACCAAGAGACCCAGTACTTC.

This clone has only a few counts. This chain uses TRBV12-5 with TRBJ2-3; 10 nucleotides align to TRBD2. Germline loops: CDR1 LGHNT, CDR2 FRNRAP. The CDR3 length is 16 residues. Trimming took 2 bases from V and 3 from J; bases not matched to a gene: 5. In DNA form, the CDR3 reads TGTGCTAGTGGTTTGAGGGGACTAGCGAAGACAGATACGCAGTATTTT. It specifies CASGLRGLAKTDTQYF.

V gene TRBV12-3 or TRBV12-4 combines with J gene TRBJ1-6; the D gene is possibly TRBD1 (5 bases). CDR3 length: 13 amino acids. V was cut by 3 bases and J by 7 bases, with 7 bases left in between. The CDR3 DNA reads as TGTGCCAGCAGTTTGGGGGGGAATTCACCCCTCCACTTT. The encoded protein is CASSLGGNSPLHF.